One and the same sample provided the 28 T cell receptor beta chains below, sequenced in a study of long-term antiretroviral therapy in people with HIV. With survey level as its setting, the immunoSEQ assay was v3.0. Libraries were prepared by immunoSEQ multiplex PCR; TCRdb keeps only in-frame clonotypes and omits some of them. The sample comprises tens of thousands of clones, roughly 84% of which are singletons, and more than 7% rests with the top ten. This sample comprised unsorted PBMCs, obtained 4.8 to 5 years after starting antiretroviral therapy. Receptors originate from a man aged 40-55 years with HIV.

The CDR3 here is CAWSPWTGGKQYF. For the CDR3, the DNA is TGTGCCTGGAGTCCTTGGACAGGGGGTAAGCAGTACTTC. The genes are TRBV30 and TRBJ2-7; 10 nucleotides align to TRBD1. Germline loops: CDR1 GTSNPN, CDR2 SVGIG (reference sequence). V lost 2 bases and J lost 8; bases outside the gene matches: 6. The CDR3 consists of 13 residues.

CDR3 protein: CASSAGGFYEQFF. The CDR3 DNA sequence: TGTGCCAGTAGTGCCGGAGGGTTTTATGAGCAGTTCTTC. The chain recombines TRBV19 with TRBJ2-1; tentative D call: TRBD2 (6 bases). CDR1 and CDR2 (germline): LNHDA, SQIVND (reference sequence). The CDR3 loop spans 13 amino acids. Trimming took 5 bases from V and 8 from J, leaving 13 bases between them.

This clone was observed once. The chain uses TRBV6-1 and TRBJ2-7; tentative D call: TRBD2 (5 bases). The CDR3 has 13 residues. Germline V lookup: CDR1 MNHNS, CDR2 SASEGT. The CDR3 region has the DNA TGTGCCAGCAGTGAAGCGTCGGCGGACTCCTATGGAGTC. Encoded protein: CASSEASADSYGV.

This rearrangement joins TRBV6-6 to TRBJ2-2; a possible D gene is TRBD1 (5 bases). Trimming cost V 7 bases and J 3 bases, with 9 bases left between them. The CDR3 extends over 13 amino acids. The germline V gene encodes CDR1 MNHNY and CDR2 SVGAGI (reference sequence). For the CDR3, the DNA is TGTGCCAGCAACACAGGTTACACCGGGGAGCTGTTTTTT. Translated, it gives CASNTGYTGELFF.

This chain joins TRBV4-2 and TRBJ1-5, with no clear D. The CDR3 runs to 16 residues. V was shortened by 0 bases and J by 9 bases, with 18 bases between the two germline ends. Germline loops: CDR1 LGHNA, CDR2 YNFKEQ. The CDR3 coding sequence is TGTGCCAGCAGCCAAGATTTGGGGAGGACCGAGGGGCCCCAGCATTTT. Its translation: CASSQDLGRTEGPQHF.

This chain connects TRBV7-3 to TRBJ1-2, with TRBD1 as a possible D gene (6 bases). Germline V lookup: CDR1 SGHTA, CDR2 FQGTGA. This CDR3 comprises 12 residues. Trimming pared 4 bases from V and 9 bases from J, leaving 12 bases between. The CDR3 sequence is CASSSNRDSYTF. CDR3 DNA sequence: TGTGCCAGCAGCTCCAACCGGGACAGCTACACCTTC.

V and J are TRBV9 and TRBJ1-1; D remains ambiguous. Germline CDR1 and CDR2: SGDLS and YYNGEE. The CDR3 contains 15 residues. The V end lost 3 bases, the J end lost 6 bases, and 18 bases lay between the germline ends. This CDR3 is CASSGTSTDDPEAFF. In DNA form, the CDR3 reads TGTGCCAGCAGCGGGACGAGCACCGACGACCCTGAAGCTTTCTTT.

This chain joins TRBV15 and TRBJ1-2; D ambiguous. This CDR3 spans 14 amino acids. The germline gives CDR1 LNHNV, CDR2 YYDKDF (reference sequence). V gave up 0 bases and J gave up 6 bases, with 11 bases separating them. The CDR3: CATSRDSAGDGYTF. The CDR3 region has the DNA TGTGCCACCAGCAGAGATAGTGCAGGAGATGGCTACACCTTC.

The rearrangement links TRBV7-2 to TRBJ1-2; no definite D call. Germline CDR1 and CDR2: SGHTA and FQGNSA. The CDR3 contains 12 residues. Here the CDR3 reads CAIVPSIYGYTF. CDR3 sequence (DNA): TGTGCGATAGTCCCGTCAATATATGGCTACACCTTC.

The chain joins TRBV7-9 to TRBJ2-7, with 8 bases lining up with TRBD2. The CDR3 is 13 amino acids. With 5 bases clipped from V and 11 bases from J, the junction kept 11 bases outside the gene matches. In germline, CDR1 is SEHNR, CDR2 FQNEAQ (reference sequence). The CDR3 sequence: CASSPSLGTRKYF. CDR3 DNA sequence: TGTGCCAGCAGCCCCTCGCTTGGGACTAGGAAGTACTTC. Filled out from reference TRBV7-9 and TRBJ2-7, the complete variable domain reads DTGVSQNPRHKITKRGQNVTFRCDPISEHNRLYWYRQTLGQGPEFLTYFQNEAQLEKSRLLSDRFSAERPKGSFSTLEIQRTEQGDSAMYLCASSPSLGTRKYFGPGTRLTVT.

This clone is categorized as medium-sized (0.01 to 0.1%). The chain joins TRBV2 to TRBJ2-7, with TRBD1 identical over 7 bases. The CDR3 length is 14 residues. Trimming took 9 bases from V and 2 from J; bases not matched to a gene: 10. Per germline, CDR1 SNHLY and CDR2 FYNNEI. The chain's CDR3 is CARDSGTATYEQYF. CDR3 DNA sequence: TGTGCCAGAGATTCCGGGACAGCTACCTACGAGCAGTACTTC.

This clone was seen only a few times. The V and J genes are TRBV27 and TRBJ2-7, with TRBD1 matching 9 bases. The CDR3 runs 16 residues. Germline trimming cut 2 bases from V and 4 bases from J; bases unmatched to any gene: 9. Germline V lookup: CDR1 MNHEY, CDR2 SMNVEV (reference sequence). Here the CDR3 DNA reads TGTGCCAGCAGTTTAAGTCCGGGACAGGGTCAGTACGAGCAGTACTTC. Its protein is CASSLSPGQGQYEQYF.

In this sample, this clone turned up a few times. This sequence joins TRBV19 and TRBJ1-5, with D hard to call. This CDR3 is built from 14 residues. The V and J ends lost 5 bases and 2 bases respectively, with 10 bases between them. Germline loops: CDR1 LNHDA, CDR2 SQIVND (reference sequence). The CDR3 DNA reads TGTGCCAGTAGTTGGTTGGCGGGCAATCAGCCCCAGCATTTT. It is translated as CASSWLAGNQPQHF.

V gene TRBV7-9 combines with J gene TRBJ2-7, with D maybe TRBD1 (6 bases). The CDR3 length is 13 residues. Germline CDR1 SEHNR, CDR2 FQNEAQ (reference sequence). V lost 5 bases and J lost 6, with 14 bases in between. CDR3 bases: TGTGCCAGCAGCCCCCGACAGGCCGGCGAGCAGTACTTC. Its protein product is CASSPRQAGEQYF.

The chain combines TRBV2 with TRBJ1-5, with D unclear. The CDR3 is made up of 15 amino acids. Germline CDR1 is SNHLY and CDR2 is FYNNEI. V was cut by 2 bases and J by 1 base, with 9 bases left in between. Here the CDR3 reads CASSELGFSNQPQHF. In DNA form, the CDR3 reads TGTGCCAGCAGTGAATTGGGTTTCAGCAATCAGCCCCAGCATTTT.

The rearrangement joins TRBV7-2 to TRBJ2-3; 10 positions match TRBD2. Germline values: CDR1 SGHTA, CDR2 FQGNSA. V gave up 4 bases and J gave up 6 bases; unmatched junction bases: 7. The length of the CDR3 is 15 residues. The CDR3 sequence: CASSWSGGDYDTQYF. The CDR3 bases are TGTGCCAGCAGCTGGAGCGGGGGGGATTACGATACGCAGTATTTT.

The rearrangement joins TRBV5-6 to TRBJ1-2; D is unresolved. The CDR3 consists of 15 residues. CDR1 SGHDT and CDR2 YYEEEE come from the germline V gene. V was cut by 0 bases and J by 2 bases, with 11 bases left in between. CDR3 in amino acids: CASSLVQLSNYGYTF. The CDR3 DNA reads TGTGCCAGCAGCTTGGTCCAGCTGTCAAACTATGGCTACACCTTC.

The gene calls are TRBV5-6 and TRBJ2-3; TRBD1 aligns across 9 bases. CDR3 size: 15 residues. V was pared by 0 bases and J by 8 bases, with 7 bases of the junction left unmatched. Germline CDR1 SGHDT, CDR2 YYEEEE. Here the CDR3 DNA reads TGTGCCAGCAGCTTGGAGGGACAGGGCTTAGGTACGCAGTATTTT. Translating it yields CASSLEGQGLGTQYF. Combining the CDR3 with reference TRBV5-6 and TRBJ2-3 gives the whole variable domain DAGVTQSPTHLIKTRGQQVTLRCSPKSGHDTVSWYQQALGQGPQFIFQYYEEEERQRGNFPDRFSGHQFPNYSSELNVNALLLGDSALYLCASSLEGQGLGTQYFGPGTRLTVL.

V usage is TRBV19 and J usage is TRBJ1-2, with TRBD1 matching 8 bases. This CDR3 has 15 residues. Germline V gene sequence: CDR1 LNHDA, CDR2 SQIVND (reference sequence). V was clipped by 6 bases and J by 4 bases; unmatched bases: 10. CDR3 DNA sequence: TGTGCCAGTAGGGATAGGGACAGGACTTTCTATGGCTACACCTTC. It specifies CASRDRDRTFYGYTF. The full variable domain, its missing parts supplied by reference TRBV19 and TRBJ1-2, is DGGITQSPKYLFRKEGQNVTLSCEQNLNHDAMYWYRQDPGQGLRLIYYSQIVNDFQKGDIAEGYSVSREKKESFPLTVTSAQKNPTAFYLCASRDRDRTFYGYTFGSGTRLTVV.

The CDR3 protein is CASSESGSYEQYF. The CDR3, as DNA: TGTGCCAGCAGTGAATCGGGGTCCTACGAGCAGTACTTC. The rearrangement joins TRBV25-1 to TRBJ2-7; the D gene is possibly TRBD2 (5 bases). The CDR3 has 13 amino acids. The germline CDR1 and CDR2 sequences are MGHDK and SYGVNS. V was shortened by 1 base and J by 1 base, with 5 bases between the two germline ends.

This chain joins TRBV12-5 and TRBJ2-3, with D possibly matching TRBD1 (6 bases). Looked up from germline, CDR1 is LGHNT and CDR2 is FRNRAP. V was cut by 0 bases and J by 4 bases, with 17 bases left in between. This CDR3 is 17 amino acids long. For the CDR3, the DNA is TGTGCTAGTGGTTTGGTACGACAGGTCGTGTCTTCAGATACGCAGTATTTT. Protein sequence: CASGLVRQVVSSDTQYF.

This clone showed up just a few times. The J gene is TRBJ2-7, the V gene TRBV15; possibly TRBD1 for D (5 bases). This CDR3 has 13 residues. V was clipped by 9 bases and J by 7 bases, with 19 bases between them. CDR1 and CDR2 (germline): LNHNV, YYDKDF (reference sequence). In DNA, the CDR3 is TGTGCCACAGGCTCTTCCACAGGTGGGGAGCAGTACTTC. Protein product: CATGSSTGGEQYF.

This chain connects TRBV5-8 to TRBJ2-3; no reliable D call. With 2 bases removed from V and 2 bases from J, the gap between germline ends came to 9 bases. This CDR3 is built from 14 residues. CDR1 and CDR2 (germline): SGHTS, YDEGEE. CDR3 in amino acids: CASSLPGLTDTQYF. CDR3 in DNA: TGTGCCAGCAGCTTACCGGGCCTCACAGATACGCAGTATTTT.

The CDR3 loop is CASSPYPPRGGIDNEQFF. The CDR3 DNA is TGTGCCAGCTCACCCTACCCGCCCCGGGGGGGCATCGACAATGAGCAGTTCTTC. J is TRBJ2-1 and V is TRBV18, with 8 bases fitting TRBD2. This CDR3 comprises 18 residues. Germline-derived CDR1 and CDR2 are KGHSH and LQKENI. After removal of 3 bases from V and 5 bases from J, the junction contained 15 bases not matched to a gene. Full variable domain (outside the CDR3, taken from reference TRBV18 and TRBJ2-1): NAGVMQNPRHLVRRRGQEARLRCSPMKGHSHVYWYRQLPEEGLKFMVYLQKENIIDESGMPKERFSAEFPKEGPSILRIQQVVRGDSAAYFCASSPYPPRGGIDNEQFFGPGTRLTVL.

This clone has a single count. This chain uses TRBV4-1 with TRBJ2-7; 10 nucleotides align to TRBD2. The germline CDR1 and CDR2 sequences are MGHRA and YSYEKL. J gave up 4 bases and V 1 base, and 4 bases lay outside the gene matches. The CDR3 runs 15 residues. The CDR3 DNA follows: TGCGCCAGCAGCCAAGGGCCAGCGGGAGGGTACGAGCAGTACTTC. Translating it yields CASSQGPAGGYEQYF.

The CDR3 coding sequence is TGTGCCAGCAGCTTGGGACTAGCGGGAGCTAACGAGCAGTACTTC. Encoded protein: CASSLGLAGANEQYF. This sequence joins TRBV11-1 and TRBJ2-7; 14 bases are shared with TRBD2. Trimming cost V 3 bases and J 5 bases; bases outside gene matches: 3. Germline V gene lookup returns CDR1 SGHAT and CDR2 FQDESV (reference sequence). The CDR3 is 15 residues long.

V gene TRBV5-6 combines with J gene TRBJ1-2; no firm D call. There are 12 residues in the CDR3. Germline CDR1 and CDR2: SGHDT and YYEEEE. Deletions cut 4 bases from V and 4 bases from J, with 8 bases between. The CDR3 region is CASSQASYGYTF. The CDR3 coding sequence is TGTGCCAGCAGCCAGGCCTCCTATGGCTACACCTTC.

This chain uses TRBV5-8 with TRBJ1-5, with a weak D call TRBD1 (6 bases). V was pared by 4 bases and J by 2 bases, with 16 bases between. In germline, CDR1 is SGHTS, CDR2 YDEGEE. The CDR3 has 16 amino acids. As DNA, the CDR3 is TGTGCCAGCAGCGGCCGGGGGGCGGTAGGCAATCAGCCCCAGCATTTT. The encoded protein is CASSGRGAVGNQPQHF. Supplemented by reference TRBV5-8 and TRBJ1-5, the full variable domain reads EAGVTQSPTHLIKTRGQQATLRCSPISGHTSVYWYQQALGLGLQFLLWYDEGEERNRGNFPPRFSGRQFPNYSSELNVNALELEDSALYLCASSGRGAVGNQPQHFGDGTRLSIL.